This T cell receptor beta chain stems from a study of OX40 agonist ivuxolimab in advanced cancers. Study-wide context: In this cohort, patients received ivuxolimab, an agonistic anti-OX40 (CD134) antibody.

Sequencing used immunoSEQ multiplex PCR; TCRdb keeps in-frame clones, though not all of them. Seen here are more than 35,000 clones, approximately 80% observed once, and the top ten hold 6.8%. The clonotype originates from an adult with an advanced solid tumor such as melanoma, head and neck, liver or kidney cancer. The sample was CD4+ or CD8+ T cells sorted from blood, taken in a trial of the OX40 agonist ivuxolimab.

The CDR3 loop is CASSSGTAPSGTQYF. CDR3 nucleotide sequence: TGTGCCAGCAGCTCCGGGACAGCGCCGTCGGGGACCCAGTACTTC. The V and J genes are TRBV7-2 and TRBJ2-5; 7 bases map to TRBD1. The CDR3 extends over 15 amino acids. Germline trimming cut 4 bases from V and 7 bases from J; bases unmatched to any gene: 12. CDR1 is SGHTA, CDR2 FQGNSA, per germline.